This passage covers 21 T cell receptor beta chains from one sample sequenced in a study of T-cell reconstitution after alpha-beta-depleted transplantation in children. Unique molecular identifiers were built into the TCRbeta library. TCRdb processed the PCR reads anew with MiXCR; each CDR3 protein has one entry. Of 500,000 or so distinct CDR3 sequences listed, approximately 29% are singletons. The specimen was PBMCs from the stem cell graft donor, collected from the stem cell graft. These receptors were taken from a human donor who donated a stem cell graft to a child with aplastic anemia.

The gene calls are TRBV30 and TRBJ2-4; D is perhaps TRBD1 or TRBD2 (5 bases each). The ends were cut back, 1 base at V and 6 bases at J, with 16 bases in the middle. The CDR3 totals 15 residues. The germline gives CDR1 GTSNPN, CDR2 SVGIG (reference sequence). DNA of the CDR3: TGTGCCTGGAGTGGGCCCCTTGGGGGAGTAAACATTCAGTACTTC. Translated, it gives CAWSGPLGGVNIQYF.

In its sample, this clonotype was seen a few times. V gene TRBV28 combines with J gene TRBJ2-7; the D gene is possibly TRBD1 (6 bases). V dropped 5 bases and J dropped 0 bases, with 14 bases sitting between them. The CDR3 is 15 residues long. Per germline, CDR1 MDHEN and CDR2 SYDVKM. Written as DNA, the CDR3 is TGTGCCAGCAGTCTGGACAGTCGCCCCTCCTACGAGCAGTACTTC. This codes for CASSLDSRPSYEQYF.

This clonotype came up a few times. The chain links TRBV20-1 to TRBJ1-5, with a weak D call TRBD1 (5 bases). The germline V and J ends were trimmed by 4 bases and 3 bases, with 10 bases remaining between them. CDR1 and CDR2 (germline): DFQATT, SNEGSKA (reference sequence). There are 13 residues in the CDR3. CDR3 DNA sequence: TGCAGTGCTATGGCAGGGCTCAATCAGCCCCAGCATTTT. Its translation: CSAMAGLNQPQHF.

This clonotype has more than one count but fewer than ten. The chain joins TRBV27 to TRBJ1-3; D is unresolved. Deletions cut 1 base from V and 0 bases from J, with 13 bases between. The CDR3 covers 17 residues. CDR1 MNHEY and CDR2 SMNVEV come from the germline V gene (reference sequence). The CDR3 bases are TGTGCCAGCAGTTTATACGGCGCAACCTCCTCTGGAAACACCATATATTTT. It codes for CASSLYGATSSGNTIYF.

The chain employs TRBV12-3 or TRBV12-4 and TRBJ2-7; 8 positions agree with TRBD2. The trim removed 6 bases at V and 5 bases at J, leaving 6 bases unmatched. The length of the CDR3 is 13 residues. The CDR3 spells CASRAGESHEQYF. CDR3 coding DNA: TGTGCCAGCAGAGCGGGAGAGTCCCACGAGCAGTACTTC.

The CDR3 bases are TGTGCCAGCACCCGGGACAGACAAAGTGAAAAACTGTTTTTT. This sequence encodes CASTRDRQSEKLFF. The J gene is TRBJ1-4, the V gene TRBV2; 7 bases map to TRBD1. V lost 7 bases to trimming and J lost 7 bases; unmatched junction nucleotides: 9. The CDR3 is 14 residues long. The germline V gene has CDR1 SNHLY and CDR2 FYNNEI.

The J gene is TRBJ2-7, the V gene TRBV19, with D uncertain. The CDR3 extends over 13 amino acids. CDR1 is LNHDA and CDR2 is SQIVND in the germline V gene (reference sequence). Trimming pared 3 bases from V and 1 base from J, leaving 7 bases between. The CDR3 nucleotides are TGTGCCAGTAGTATTCCCCCGTCCTACGAGCAGTACGTC. Translation gives CASSIPPSYEQYV.

The V and J genes are TRBV28 and TRBJ1-1, with TRBD1 matching 7 bases. The CDR3 is 15 amino acids. With V trimmed by 7 bases and J by 2 bases, 10 bases remained unmatched. Germline V gene data show CDR1 as MDHEN and CDR2 as SYDVKM. The CDR3 nucleotides read TGTGCCAGCAAGCCCACCGGGACAGTCAACACTGAAGCTTTCTTT. Encoded protein: CASKPTGTVNTEAFF.

The V and J genes are TRBV29-1 and TRBJ1-1, with D uncertain. V dropped 6 bases and J dropped 1 base, with 6 bases sitting between them. Per the germline V gene, CDR1 is SQVTM and CDR2 is ANQGSEA. CDR3 length: 11 residues. CDR3 residues: CSVHENTEAFF. The CDR3 DNA reads as TGCAGCGTACATGAGAACACTGAAGCTTTCTTT.

This clonotype was seen a few times. The chain uses TRBV6-4 and TRBJ2-1; D may be TRBD1 (5 bases). CDR1 and CDR2 (germline): MRHNA, SNTAGT. CDR3 size: 17 residues. With 0 bases removed from V and 7 bases from J, the gap between germline ends came to 19 bases. Written as DNA, the CDR3 is TGTGCCAGCAGTGACTCAGGCAGGGCCAATAGTGGAAATGAGCAGTTCTTC. It encodes CASSDSGRANSGNEQFF.

The sample holds a few counts of this clonotype. V and J are TRBV15 and TRBJ2-4; D remains unclear. The CDR3 has 12 residues. The ends were cut back, 6 bases at V and 2 bases at J, with 5 bases in the middle. Germline V gene sequence: CDR1 LNHNV, CDR2 YYDKDF (reference sequence). The CDR3 spells CATRGSKNIQYF. The CDR3 DNA reads TGTGCCACCAGGGGGTCCAAAAACATTCAGTACTTC.

This rearrangement joins TRBV6-2 or TRBV6-3 to TRBJ1-3; D is unresolved. V was pared by 8 bases and J by 2 bases, with 4 bases between. The CDR3 extends over 11 amino acids. CDR1 is MNHEY, CDR2 SVGEGT, per germline. CDR3 coding DNA: TGTGCCAGCGGACCTGGAAACACCATATATTTT. This gives the protein CASGPGNTIYF.

This clonotype was detected only a few times. This chain uses TRBV14 with TRBJ1-2; D possibly corresponds to TRBD1 (5 bases). Germline CDR1 is SGHDN and CDR2 is FVKESK. The CDR3 is made up of 13 amino acids. The V end lost 2 bases, the J end lost 5 bases, and 9 bases lay between the germline ends. CDR3 loop: CASSQSSGYGYTF. In DNA form, the CDR3 reads TGTGCCAGCAGCCAATCATCAGGGTATGGCTACACCTTC.

The rearrangement uses TRBV11-3 and TRBJ2-1; no clear D gene. Germline values: CDR1 SGHNT, CDR2 YENEEA. The CDR3 is 14 amino acids. Deletions cut 0 bases from V and 9 bases from J, with 12 bases between. CDR3 sequence reads: CASSLESQRSEQFF. Here the CDR3 DNA reads TGTGCCAGCAGCTTAGAATCGCAGAGAAGTGAGCAGTTCTTC.

The chain carries TRBV20-1 and TRBJ2-1, with 7 positions matching TRBD2. The CDR3 runs 14 residues. V was clipped by 0 bases and J by 3 bases; unmatched bases: 2. Germline V gene lookup returns CDR1 DFQATT and CDR2 SNEGSKA (reference sequence). Written as DNA, the CDR3 is TGCAGTGCTAGAGATAGCGGGCTCTACAATGAGCAGTTCTTC. Its protein is CSARDSGLYNEQFF.

The V gene is TRBV10-2, the J gene TRBJ2-2, with 9 bases matching TRBD1. The CDR3 loop spans 14 amino acids. The V and J ends lost 8 bases and 6 bases, in that order; junction bases with no gene match: 7. Germline V lookup: CDR1 WSHSY, CDR2 SAAADI. The CDR3 here is CASGGDRVSGELFF. The CDR3 DNA reads TGCGCCAGCGGGGGGGACAGGGTGTCCGGGGAGCTGTTTTTT.

This sequence joins TRBV12-3 or TRBV12-4 and TRBJ2-5; possible D gene TRBD2, 5 bases. This CDR3 spans 13 amino acids. V was cut by 7 bases and J by 2 bases, with 11 bases left in between. As DNA, the CDR3 is TGTGCCAGCATGAGCGGCCGACAAGAGACCCAGTACTTC. This encodes CASMSGRQETQYF.

In its sample, this clonotype was seen a few times. This chain joins TRBV20-1 and TRBJ1-1, with 7 bases aligning to TRBD1. Germline trimming cut 6 bases from V and 2 bases from J; bases unmatched to any gene: 9. The CDR3 extends over 14 amino acids. Germline V gene data show CDR1 as DFQATT and CDR2 as SNEGSKA (reference sequence). The CDR3 protein is CSAPPRQGNTEAFF. CDR3 in DNA: TGCAGTGCCCCACCCCGACAGGGCAACACTGAAGCTTTCTTT.

The table lists this clonotype with a count of one. The chain employs TRBV7-2 and TRBJ1-5, with unresolved D. The CDR3 consists of 17 residues. The V gene lost 5 bases and the J gene lost 3 bases, with 20 bases spanning the gap. Germline V lookup: CDR1 SGHTA, CDR2 FQGNSA. Here the CDR3 reads CASSIQAPYYSNQPQHF. The CDR3 nucleotides read TGTGCCAGCAGCATCCAGGCCCCGTATTACTCCAATCAGCCCCAGCATTTT.

The V gene is TRBV5-6, the J gene TRBJ2-2; 9 nucleotides match TRBD1. Per the germline V gene, CDR1 is SGHDT and CDR2 is YYEEEE. J lost 7 bases, V lost 0 bases, and 7 bases had no gene match. The CDR3 is 16 amino acids. The DNA of the CDR3 is TGTGCCAGCAGCTTGGCTCCGGGACAGGGCGTCGGGGAGCTGTTTTTT. This gives the protein CASSLAPGQGVGELFF.

This clonotype was observed a handful of times. Because the CDR3's place on the DNA is in doubt, the DNA is left out and the CDR3 is given as listed by TCRdb. The genes are TRBV6-6 and TRBJ1-2. Germline V gives CDR1 MNHNY, CDR2 SVGAGI (reference sequence). The CDR3 is 13 amino acids long, termini counted. CDR3 region: CASSTSEAYGYTF.